The 23 T cell receptor beta chains in this list originate from one sample, sequenced in a study of T cell responses to AZD1222 COVID-19 vaccine. Only in-frame clones appear in the TCRdb table, and some are missing; sequencing was by immunoSEQ multiplex PCR. The data hold about 140,000 clones, with 80% to 95% observed a single time. Sequenced here: peripheral blood, sampled on day 0 of AZD1222 vaccination. These receptors came from an adult in good health.

This clone appeared a single time. V gene TRBV19 combines with J gene TRBJ1-2; 7 positions agree with TRBD1. CDR1 is LNHDA, CDR2 SQIVND, per germline (reference sequence). With 4 bases clipped from V and 0 bases from J, the junction kept 5 bases outside the gene matches. The CDR3 has 15 residues. CDR3 loop: CASSTRQGANYGYTF. CDR3 DNA sequence: TGTGCCAGTAGTACCCGACAGGGAGCTAACTATGGCTACACCTTC.

The V call is TRBV6-6, the J call TRBJ1-6, with D maybe TRBD1 (6 bases). Looked up from germline, CDR1 is MNHNY and CDR2 is SVGAGI (reference sequence). The CDR3 is 15 residues long. V was pared by 6 bases and J by 6 bases, with 15 bases between. CDR3 nucleotides: TGTGCCAGCAGACCGGTGACAGGTGGTAATTCACCCCTCCACTTT. Its protein is CASRPVTGGNSPLHF.

CDR3 protein: CASSSGQGAGNTIYF. DNA for the CDR3: TGTGCCAGCAGTTCCGGACAGGGGGCGGGAAACACCATATATTTT. V and J are TRBV28 and TRBJ1-3; 11 bases line up with TRBD1. Germline V lookup: CDR1 MDHEN, CDR2 SYDVKM. The V and J ends lost 4 bases and 4 bases, in that order; junction bases with no gene match: 3. This CDR3 comprises 15 residues.

This rearrangement joins TRBV29-1 to TRBJ1-1; 10 bases map to TRBD1. Trimming cost V 6 bases and J 1 base; bases outside gene matches: 5. Germline CDR1 reads SQVTM; CDR2 reads ANQGSEA. The CDR3 is 14 residues long. The CDR3 DNA sequence: TGCAGCGTGGGACAGGGGATAAAGAACACTGAAGCTTTCTTT. Translated, it gives CSVGQGIKNTEAFF.

The gene calls are TRBV4-2 and TRBJ1-5, with 7 bases lining up with TRBD1. This CDR3 has 16 residues. The trim removed 1 base at V and 5 bases at J, leaving 8 bases unmatched. In germline, CDR1 is LGHNA, CDR2 YNFKEQ. The chain's CDR3 is CASSQVPGTEDQPQHF. CDR3 DNA: TGTGCCAGCAGCCAAGTACCAGGGACAGAAGATCAGCCCCAGCATTTT.

The chain uses TRBV7-2 and TRBJ2-1; no definite D call. Germline V gives CDR1 SGHTA, CDR2 FQGNSA. With 1 base removed from V and 0 bases from J, the gap between germline ends came to 13 bases. This CDR3 contains 17 residues. The CDR3 sequence is CASSLVSVFRSYNEQFF. As DNA, the CDR3 is TGTGCCAGCAGCTTAGTCAGTGTGTTCCGCTCCTACAATGAGCAGTTCTTC. Combining the CDR3 with reference TRBV7-2 and TRBJ2-1 gives the whole variable domain GAGVSQSPSNKVTEKGKDVELRCDPISGHTALYWYRQSLGQGLEFLIYFQGNSAPDKSGLPSDRFSAERTGGSVSTLTIQRTQQEDSAVYLCASSLVSVFRSYNEQFFGPGTRLTVL.

This chain connects TRBV6-2 or TRBV6-3 to TRBJ1-5; 7 bases map to TRBD1. The CDR3 runs to 17 residues. Germline lookup yields CDR1 MNHEY and CDR2 SVGEGT. J gave up 2 bases and V 0 bases, and 7 bases lay outside the gene matches. CDR3 loop: CASSYSREGAGNQPQHF. The CDR3 DNA reads as TGTGCCAGCAGTTACTCGAGGGAGGGGGCTGGCAATCAGCCCCAGCATTTT.

The V call is TRBV6-5, the J call TRBJ1-3; D gene uncertain. With 2 bases removed from V and 11 bases from J, the gap between germline ends came to 13 bases. CDR1 and CDR2 from the germline V gene are MNHEY and SVGAGI. The CDR3 is 13 amino acids. DNA for the CDR3: TGTGCCAGCAGTTACGGGTCCGGTAACCCCATATATTTT. Amino acids: CASSYGSGNPIYF.

Here the CDR3 reads CATSRDLGGGQPQHF. The DNA for the CDR3 is TGTGCCACCAGCAGAGATCTAGGGGGAGGACAGCCCCAGCATTTT. This chain uses TRBV15 with TRBJ1-5; D perhaps matches TRBD1 (6 bases). CDR3 length: 15 amino acids. V was clipped by 0 bases and J by 7 bases, with 13 bases between them. CDR1 and CDR2 (germline): LNHNV, YYDKDF (reference sequence).

The V gene is TRBV11-3, the J gene TRBJ2-7, with TRBD1 matching 7 bases. Trimming removed 6 bases from V and 3 bases from J; junction bases left unmatched: 8. The CDR3 is 14 amino acids. The V gene's germline CDR1 is SGHNT and CDR2 YENEEA. The CDR3: CASSPPGTDYEQYF. The CDR3 bases are TGTGCCAGCAGTCCCCCCGGGACAGACTACGAGCAGTACTTC.

This clone appeared a single time. V gene TRBV28 combines with J gene TRBJ1-1, with TRBD1 identical over 7 bases. Per the germline V gene, CDR1 is MDHEN and CDR2 is SYDVKM. This CDR3 is 16 amino acids long. The V segment lost 6 bases and the J segment 10 bases; nucleotides outside the gene matches: 20. The chain's CDR3 is CASSQFVRDSVGGAFF. The CDR3 DNA sequence: TGTGCCAGCAGCCAATTTGTCCGGGACAGTGTAGGGGGAGCTTTCTTT.

The chain couples TRBV29-1 to TRBJ1-2; D uncertain. The CDR3 consists of 10 residues. From germline, CDR1 is SQVTM and CDR2 ANQGSEA. Trimming took off 0 bases at V and 7 bases at J, with 3 bases between the two ends. The CDR3 sequence: CSVEDRGYTF. CDR3 sequence (DNA): TGCAGCGTTGAAGATCGTGGCTACACCTTC.

To note about this clone: One end of the junction is discordant with germline, which a read error may explain. This rearrangement joins TRBV5-6 to TRBJ2-1, with 8 bases fitting TRBD2. Germline CDR1 SGHDT, CDR2 YYEEEE. The CDR3 is 12 residues long. The DNA of the CDR3 is TGTGCCAGCAGCTTCGGCAGCGGGAGATGGGTCTTC. As protein: CASSFGSGRWVF.

In the case of this clone: Germline is not matched at one junction end, which may reflect a read error. V is TRBV11-3 and J is TRBJ2-5; TRBD2 aligns across 9 bases. CDR3 length: 16 amino acids. CDR1 is SGHNT, CDR2 YENEEA, per germline. CDR3 nucleotides: TGTGCCAGCAGCTTAAACAGCGGGAGGAACCAGGAGACCCAGTACTTC. It translates to CASSLNSGRNQETQYF.

The chain employs TRBV4-1 and TRBJ2-1; D not certain. The CDR3 length is 12 residues. The V gene lost 2 bases and the J gene lost 15 bases, with 14 bases spanning the gap. The germline CDR1 and CDR2 sequences are MGHRA and YSYEKL. The CDR3, as DNA: TGCGCCAGCAGCCAACTCGGAGTGCGTCCGTTCTTC. Protein product: CASSQLGVRPFF.

This CDR3 is CASSPGQLNEKLFF. The CDR3 DNA sequence: TGTGCCAGCAGCCCGGGACAGCTTAATGAAAAACTGTTTTTT. The gene calls are TRBV7-9 and TRBJ1-4; 7 bases map to TRBD1. From germline, CDR1 is SEHNR and CDR2 FQNEAQ (reference sequence). This CDR3 has 14 residues. Trimming removed 5 bases from V and 4 bases from J; junction bases left unmatched: 4.

This CDR3 reads CATSGVGQPQHF. CDR3 DNA sequence: TGTGCCACCAGTGGGGTGGGTCAGCCCCAGCATTTT. The chain is built from TRBV24-1 and TRBJ1-5; no firm D call. The germline V gene encodes CDR1 KGHDR and CDR2 SFDVKD. Trimming took 5 bases from V and 6 from J, leaving 7 bases between them. This CDR3 spans 12 amino acids.

The chain recombines TRBV18 with TRBJ2-1, with 11 nucleotides matching TRBD1. After removal of 4 bases from V and 10 bases from J, the junction contained 3 bases not matched to a gene. Germline V gene lookup returns CDR1 KGHSH and CDR2 LQKENI. The CDR3 covers 13 residues. The DNA of the CDR3 is TGTGCCAGCTCACAGGACAGGGGGCGCGAGCAGTTCTTC. This encodes CASSQDRGREQFF.

The V call is TRBV28, the J call TRBJ1-5; TRBD1 is a possible D gene (5 bases). The CDR3 length is 15 residues. Trimming shortened V by 4 bases and J by 7 bases, and 17 bases separated the two germline ends. Germline CDR1 MDHEN, CDR2 SYDVKM. The CDR3 coding sequence is TGTGCCAGCAGTTCCCCCCCTTCAGGGTTGCAGCCCCAGCATTTT. Translating gives CASSSPPSGLQPQHF.

V gene TRBV28 combines with J gene TRBJ2-7; 8 bases are a match to TRBD2. J lost 1 base, V lost 4 bases, and 15 bases had no gene match. The CDR3 sequence is 18 residues long. The V gene's germline CDR1 is MDHEN and CDR2 SYDVKM. The CDR3 reads CASSSPGSTTSVSYEQYF. CDR3 in DNA: TGTGCCAGCAGTTCGCCGGGGTCGACGACTAGCGTATCCTACGAGCAGTACTTC. Supplemented by reference TRBV28 and TRBJ2-7, the full variable domain reads DVKVTQSSRYLVKRTGEKVFLECVQDMDHENMFWYRQDPGLGLRLIYFSYDVKMKEKGDIPEGYSVSREKKERFSLILESASTNQTSMYLCASSSPGSTTSVSYEQYFGPGTRLTVT.

On this clone itself: A read error may produce the germline difference seen at one junction end. The rearrangement joins TRBV7-7 to TRBJ2-5, with D maybe TRBD1 (6 bases). Germline loops: CDR1 SSHAT, CDR2 FNYEAQ (reference sequence). The length of the CDR3 is 14 residues. CDR3 nucleotides: TGTGCTAGCAGCCCAACAGGGTCCCCAGAGACCCAGTACTTC. Translated: CASSPTGSPETQYF.

Of note for this clone: The junction shows a germline mismatch at one end, possibly a read error. J is TRBJ1-5 and V is TRBV28, with D maybe TRBD1 (5 bases). The CDR3 has 12 residues. Germline CDR1 reads MDHEN; CDR2 reads SYDVKM. This CDR3 is CASSLPQGKVDF. CDR3 bases: TGTGCCAGCAGTCTCCCCCAGGGTAAGGTGGATTTT. Full variable domain (missing parts from reference TRBV28 and TRBJ1-5): DVKVTQSSRYLVKRTGEKVFLECVQDMDHENMFWYRQDPGLGLRLIYFSYDVKMKEKGDIPEGYSVSREKKERFSLILESASTNQTSMYLCASSLPQGKVDFGDGTRLSIL.

The genes are TRBV27 and TRBJ1-1; D is undetermined. Trimming removed 3 bases from V and 0 bases from J, with 5 bases in between. This CDR3 has 13 amino acids. Germline V lookup: CDR1 MNHEY, CDR2 SMNVEV (reference sequence). The CDR3 DNA reads as TGTGCCAGCAGTTTCAGGTTGAACACTGAAGCTTTCTTT. It specifies CASSFRLNTEAFF.